These T cell receptor beta chains were read from a single sample in a study of vaccination and CD4 T cells after COVID-19. For these receptors, no antigen is known. TCRdb re-called the PCR reads through MiXCR, storing one row per CDR3 protein. The sample consists of some 9,200 distinct CDR3 sequences, 36% of them appearing once. The sequenced sample was CD4+ T cells from blood, cultured in vitro. These receptors came from a human donor in good health. CDR3s include the opening cysteine and the closing phenylalanine or tryptophan. A D gene is named only where the DNA matches it firmly. A row's size may be missing; if present it is once, few, many or a size class.

TRBJ1-1 | NA | TRBV7-3 | large | CASSLTYGGKAFF | TGTGCCAGCAGCTTAACGTACGGCGGGAAAGCTTTCTTT
TRBJ1-6 | NA | TRBV28 | few | CAIKGYHNSPLHF | TGTGCCATCAAGGGTTACCATAATTCACCCCTCCACTTT
TRBJ1-4 | NA | TRBV12-3/TRBV12-4 | NA | CASSLASGPKKLFF | TGTGCCAGCAGTTTAGCGAGCGGTCCGAAGAAACTGTTTTTT
TRBJ2-5 | NA | TRBV7-2 | NA | CASSSNRVQETQYF | TGTGCCAGCAGCTCGAACAGGGTCCAAGAGACCCAGTACTTC
TRBJ1-5 | NA | TRBV6-2/TRBV6-3 | few | CASSSPRGGGNQPQHF | TGTGCCAGCAGTTCCCCGAGGGGAGGCGGCAATCAGCCCCAGCATTTT
TRBJ1-2 | NA | TRBV5-4 | NA | CASSQTGPFGYTF | TGTGCCAGCAGTCAGACAGGACCCTTCGGCTACACCTTC
TRBJ1-5 | TRBD1 | TRBV7-8 | NA | CASSLGTGNSNQPQHF | TGTGCCAGCAGCTTAGGGACAGGGAATAGCAATCAGCCCCAGCATTTT
TRBJ2-3 | NA | TRBV6-5 | few | CASSYSWGQKDTQYF | TGTGCCAGCAGTTACTCCTGGGGGCAAAAAGATACGCAGTATTTT
TRBJ1-1 | NA | TRBV6-5 | few | CASSYSSENTEAFF | TGTGCCAGCAGTTACTCCAGTGAGAACACTGAAGCTTTCTTT
TRBJ2-3 | NA | TRBV28 | few | CASSAPGGANTDTQYF | TGTGCCAGCAGTGCCCCTGGCGGGGCAAACACAGATACGCAGTATTTT
TRBJ2-6 | NA | TRBV20-1 | NA | CSATGFAGANVLTF | TGCAGTGCTACGGGATTTGCTGGGGCCAACGTCCTGACTTTC
TRBJ1-2 | TRBD1 | TRBV9 | NA | CASSVDQGVSNYGYTF | TGTGCCAGCAGCGTAGACCAGGGGGTTAGTAACTATGGCTACACCTTC
TRBJ2-2 | NA | TRBV6-5 | NA | CASSSVTGELFF | TGTGCCAGCAGTTCCGTCACCGGGGAGCTGTTTTTT
TRBJ2-7 | NA | TRBV5-8 | NA | CASSYAGIEYF | TGTGCCAGCAGCTACGCAGGGATTGAGTACTTC
TRBJ1-5 | NA | TRBV7-9 | NA | CASSPIGGLYGNQPQHF | TGTGCCAGCAGCCCAATTGGGGGGCTATATGGCAATCAGCCCCAGCATTTT
TRBJ2-5 | NA | TRBV7-9 | NA | CASSLKLAQETQYF | TGTGCCAGCAGCTTGAAGCTAGCGCAGGAGACCCAGTACTTC
TRBJ2-5 | NA | TRBV6-1 | NA | CASKQGRETQYF | TGTGCCAGCAAGCAGGGCCGGGAGACCCAGTACTTC
TRBJ2-1 | NA | TRBV12-3/TRBV12-4 | NA | CASSSRGGQISDEQFF | TGTGCCAGCAGCTCTAGGGGTGGGCAGATATCAGATGAGCAGTTCTTC
TRBJ1-5 | NA | TRBV19 | few | CASSMVRSVNQPQHF | TGTGCCAGTAGTATGGTAAGGTCGGTTAATCAGCCCCAGCATTTT
TRBJ2-1 | TRBD1 | TRBV7-6 | NA | CASSLQGDSYNEQFF | TGTGCCAGCAGCTTACAGGGGGACTCCTACAATGAGCAGTTCTTC
TRBJ2-7 | TRBD2 | TRBV5-1 | NA | CASMPGTSGAYEQYF | TGCGCCAGCATGCCTGGGACTAGCGGAGCCTACGAGCAGTACTTC
TRBJ2-1 | NA | TRBV24-1 | NA | CATSDFPRINEQFF | TGTGCCACCAGTGATTTTCCCAGGATCAATGAGCAGTTCTTC